This entry features one TCR beta chain sequence. The V gene's germline CDR1 is SGHRS and CDR2 YFSETQ. This CDR3 has 14 amino acids. Trimming took 0 bases from V and 5 from J, leaving 11 bases between them. The data were taken from a study of blood T cell repertoires in COVID-19. Method: immunoSEQ multiplex PCR; TCRdb's copy keeps in-frame clones and lacks some. The data contain roughly 260,000 clones, approximately 80% of them seen just once; the ten biggest clones take up 4% to 6%. The rearrangement joins TRBV5-1 to TRBJ1-1; possible D gene TRBD1, 5 bases. This clonotype was obtained from a woman aged 80 or over with active or convalescent COVID-19. The sequenced sample was peripheral blood. CDR3 bases: TGCGCCAGCAGCTTGGATGGGGCAGGAACTGAAGCTTTCTTT. Its protein product is CASSLDGAGTEAFF. Combining the CDR3 with reference TRBV5-1 and TRBJ1-1 gives the whole variable domain KAGVTQTPRYLIKTRGQQVTLSCSPISGHRSVSWYQQTPGQGLQFLFEYFSETQRNKGNFPGRFSGRQFSNSRSEMNVSTLELGDSALYLCASSLDGAGTEAFFGQGTRLTVV.